A single sample is the source of the 29 T cell receptor beta chains below, sequenced in a study of CD8 T cells in ankylosing spondylitis. Their antigen targets remain unknown. Study-level findings and limits: It appeared that ankylosing spondylitis blood was characterized by a TCR beta motif of seven or eight highly homologous variants.

One entry per CDR3 protein, called by TCRdb with MiXCR from the 5' RACE reads. The sample has about 400,000 distinct CDR3 sequences; 20% to 25% are singletons. Sequenced input: blood, either unsorted or a sorted T cell fraction (not recorded which). The receptors derive from a male donor with ankylosing spondylitis.

V usage is TRBV5-1 and J usage is TRBJ1-1, with no clear D. Per germline, CDR1 SGHRS and CDR2 YFSETQ. Trimming left V 0 bases short and J 0 bases short, with 6 bases between. The CDR3 is made up of 14 amino acids. This CDR3 reads CASSLDVVNTEAFF. The CDR3 coding sequence is TGCGCCAGCAGCTTGGATGTGGTGAACACTGAAGCTTTCTTT.

The chain is built from TRBV10-2 and TRBJ2-1; weak D call: TRBD2 (5 bases). Trimming removed 9 bases from V and 8 bases from J, with 17 bases in between. From germline, CDR1 is WSHSY and CDR2 SAAADI. The CDR3 length is 13 residues. The CDR3 region has the DNA TGCGCCAGGGAGGATCCCAGTAAGGATGAGCAGTTCTTC. It translates to CAREDPSKDEQFF.

J is TRBJ2-3 and V is TRBV5-5; D remains unclear. This CDR3 contains 16 residues. The germline V gene has CDR1 SGHKS and CDR2 YYEKEE (reference sequence). Trimming shortened V by 0 bases and J by 0 bases, and 11 bases separated the two germline ends. CDR3: CASSLERSTSTDTQYF. The CDR3 DNA follows: TGTGCCAGCAGCTTGGAAAGGTCGACTAGCACAGATACGCAGTATTTT. The variable domain in full, with the rest retrieved from reference TRBV5-5 and TRBJ2-3, is DAGVTQSPTHLIKTRGQQVTLRCSPISGHKSVSWYQQVLGQGPQFIFQYYEKEERGRGNFPDRFSARQFPNYSSELNVNALLLGDSALYLCASSLERSTSTDTQYFGPGTRLTVL.

V is TRBV6-1 and J is TRBJ1-1, with 8 positions matching TRBD1. The germline V gene has CDR1 MNHNS and CDR2 SASEGT. The CDR3 loop spans 14 amino acids. Germline trimming cut 6 bases from V and 4 bases from J; bases unmatched to any gene: 7. CDR3 sequence (DNA): TGTGCCAGCAGAACACAGGGGGACGGCACTGAAGCTTTCTTT. Encoded protein: CASRTQGDGTEAFF.

J is TRBJ1-4 and V is TRBV29-1; D possibly corresponds to TRBD1 (6 bases). There are 13 residues in the CDR3. Germline assignment: CDR1 SQVTM and CDR2 ANQGSEA. Trimming removed 2 bases from V and 6 bases from J, with 10 bases in between. The CDR3 DNA reads as TGCAGCGTTGAACAGGGGAGGGATGAAAAACTGTTTTTT. Translated, it gives CSVEQGRDEKLFF.

This clonotype was picked up a small number of times. The chain joins TRBV5-1 to TRBJ1-4; TRBD1 is a possible D gene (6 bases). Trimming left V 3 bases short and J 0 bases short, with 9 bases between. The CDR3 sequence is 15 residues long. Germline V CDR1 and CDR2: SGHRS, YFSETQ. CDR3 amino acids: CASSSGHATNEKLFF. The CDR3, as DNA: TGCGCCAGCAGCTCGGGACACGCAACTAATGAAAAACTGTTTTTT.

This chain connects TRBV18 to TRBJ2-6; possibly TRBD1 for D (5 bases). The germline V and J ends were trimmed by 6 bases and 0 bases, with 12 bases remaining between them. This CDR3 has 16 residues. Germline assignment: CDR1 KGHSH and CDR2 LQKENI. The DNA of the CDR3 is TGTGCCAGCTCCCGACAACAGGTCTCTGGGGCCAACGTCCTGACTTTC. Translation: CASSRQQVSGANVLTF.

The rearrangement uses TRBV7-3 and TRBJ2-1; D gene unclear. The V end lost 0 bases, the J end lost 4 bases, and 13 bases lay between the germline ends. Per germline, CDR1 SGHTA and CDR2 FQGTGA. This CDR3 has 16 amino acids. This CDR3 reads CASSLTGRPAYNEQFF. In DNA form, the CDR3 reads TGTGCCAGCAGCTTAACAGGCCGTCCAGCATACAATGAGCAGTTCTTC. Filled out from reference TRBV7-3 and TRBJ2-1, the complete variable domain reads GAGVSQTPSNKVTEKGKYVELRCDPISGHTALYWYRQSLGQGPEFLIYFQGTGAADDSGLPNDRFFAVRPEGSVSTLKIQRTERGDSAVYLCASSLTGRPAYNEQFFGPGTRLTVL.

This chain connects TRBV10-3 to TRBJ2-7, with 11 positions matching TRBD2. Trimming took 0 bases from V and 1 from J; bases not matched to a gene: 11. The CDR3 is 19 amino acids. CDR1 and CDR2 (germline): ENHRY, SYGVKD. The CDR3 loop is CAISESTSGSFIRSYEQYF. CDR3 DNA sequence: TGTGCCATCAGTGAGTCTACTAGCGGGAGCTTCATTAGGTCCTACGAGCAGTACTTC.

This clonotype has a handful of counts. The rearrangement uses TRBV20-1 and TRBJ2-1, with 9 bases aligning to TRBD2. Germline lookup yields CDR1 DFQATT and CDR2 SNEGSKA (reference sequence). The CDR3 is 13 residues long. Losses at the gene ends were 4 bases for V and 4 bases for J; bases not matched to a gene: 2. The CDR3 sequence is CSAIAGVYNEQFF. The CDR3 DNA reads as TGCAGTGCTATAGCGGGAGTTTACAATGAGCAGTTCTTC.

The chain uses TRBV25-1 and TRBJ2-7; a weak D match, TRBD2 (6 bases). CDR3 length equals 13 residues. CDR1 and CDR2 from the germline V gene are MGHDK and SYGVNS. Trimming took off 4 bases at V and 3 bases at J, with 10 bases between the two ends. CDR3 sequence: CASSGGKDYEQYF. As DNA, the CDR3 is TGTGCCAGCAGTGGCGGGAAAGACTACGAGCAGTACTTC.

The chain links TRBV18 to TRBJ2-2, with a possible D match to TRBD1 (5 bases). V lost 3 bases and J lost 4, with 12 bases in between. The CDR3 is 15 amino acids. The germline V gene has CDR1 KGHSH and CDR2 LQKENI. CDR3 coding DNA: TGTGCCAGCTCACCCCGACAGCGCGGCACCGGGGAGCTGTTTTTT. Amino acids: CASSPRQRGTGELFF.

A few counts support this clonotype. This chain connects TRBV7-9 to TRBJ1-1; TRBD1 aligns across 11 bases. From germline, CDR1 is SEHNR and CDR2 FQNEAQ (reference sequence). The V segment lost 3 bases and the J segment 3 bases; nucleotides outside the gene matches: 0. This CDR3 comprises 14 residues. The CDR3 spells CASSLGQGDTEAFF. The CDR3 coding sequence is TGTGCCAGCAGCTTGGGACAGGGGGACACTGAAGCTTTCTTT.

This clonotype was found a few times. The chain links TRBV4-2 to TRBJ2-3; D possibly corresponds to TRBD2 (5 bases). The CDR3 totals 16 residues. Trimming took 0 bases from V and 4 from J, leaving 14 bases between them. Germline V CDR1 and CDR2: LGHNA, YNFKEQ. For the CDR3, the DNA is TGTGCCAGCAGCCAAGATTGGCAGAGGGCGTCAGATACGCAGTATTTT. Its translation: CASSQDWQRASDTQYF.

This clonotype was picked up a small number of times. The chain has TRBV18 and TRBJ2-7; D might be TRBD1 (6 bases). There are 15 residues in the CDR3. V was pared by 0 bases and J by 6 bases, with 15 bases between. Germline V gene data show CDR1 as KGHSH and CDR2 as LQKENI. The CDR3 loop reads CASSPPSLTGSEQYF. CDR3 sequence (DNA): TGTGCCAGCTCACCACCGTCCCTCACAGGGAGCGAGCAGTACTTC. The whole variable domain, remainder taken from reference TRBV18 and TRBJ2-7, is NAGVMQNPRHLVRRRGQEARLRCSPMKGHSHVYWYRQLPEEGLKFMVYLQKENIIDESGMPKERFSAEFPKEGPSILRIQQVVRGDSAAYFCASSPPSLTGSEQYFGPGTRLTVT.

The V and J genes are TRBV10-3 and TRBJ2-7; tentatively, D is TRBD2 (5 bases). Germline CDR1 reads ENHRY; CDR2 reads SYGVKD. The CDR3 consists of 16 residues. Trimming took off 3 bases at V and 3 bases at J, with 18 bases between the two ends. The CDR3 protein is CAISEIAAGLLYEQYF. DNA for the CDR3: TGTGCCATCAGTGAAATCGCCGCGGGCCTACTCTACGAGCAGTACTTC.

This clonotype was recorded a few times. CDR3 DNA: TGCGCCAGCAGCCCCAGGGAGCGTGGCCCGACAGATACGCAGTATTTT. Its protein is CASSPRERGPTDTQYF. The V gene is TRBV5-1, the J gene TRBJ2-3, with D perhaps matching TRBD1 or TRBD2 (5 bases each). V was pared by 4 bases and J by 3 bases, with 18 bases between. From germline, CDR1 is SGHRS and CDR2 YFSETQ. The CDR3 has 16 residues.

This clonotype was observed a few times. The V call is TRBV5-1, the J call TRBJ2-7; D perhaps matches TRBD1 (6 bases). Germline lookup yields CDR1 SGHRS and CDR2 YFSETQ. Trimming shortened V by 4 bases and J by 7 bases, and 15 bases separated the two germline ends. The CDR3 is 13 residues long. CDR3 residues: CASSPGQSGEQYF. The CDR3 DNA is TGCGCCAGCAGCCCGGGACAATCGGGGGAGCAGTACTTC.

Only a few counts were recorded for this clonotype. The chain carries TRBV3-1 and TRBJ2-7; D gene unclear. This CDR3 has 14 residues. V lost 2 bases to trimming and J lost 0 bases, with 8 bases between them. Looked up from germline, CDR1 is LGHDT and CDR2 is YNNKEL (reference sequence). CDR3 amino acids: CASSQLTSSYEQYF. The CDR3 region has the DNA TGTGCCAGCAGCCAACTGACGAGCTCCTACGAGCAGTACTTC.

This clonotype was counted a few times. This chain's CDR3 is CASNPGSRAGELFF. The DNA of the CDR3 is TGTGCCAGCAACCCCGGGTCCAGGGCCGGGGAGCTGTTTTTT. This sequence joins TRBV12-3 or TRBV12-4 and TRBJ2-2, with D possibly TRBD1 on 5 matching bases. Trimming stripped 7 bases from V and 6 bases from J, with 15 bases between. This CDR3 contains 14 residues.

This clonotype was recorded a few times. The chain links TRBV3-1 to TRBJ1-2; D ambiguous. Germline V gene data show CDR1 as LGHDT and CDR2 as YNNKEL (reference sequence). Between the trimmed V and J ends, which lost 10 bases and 4 bases, there was a span of 16 bases. The CDR3 has 13 amino acids. The chain's CDR3 is CATHRPGGYGYTF. The CDR3 DNA reads TGTGCCACCCATCGACCGGGAGGCTATGGCTACACCTTC. The full variable domain, in which reference TRBV3-1 and TRBJ1-2 provide the parts outside the CDR3, is DTAVSQTPKYLVTQMGNDKSIKCEQNLGHDTMYWYKQDSKKFLKIMFSYNNKELIINETVPNRFSPKSPDKAHLNLHINSLELGDSAVYFCATHRPGGYGYTFGSGTRLTVV.

The chain combines TRBV6-1 with TRBJ2-7; the D is unclear. The CDR3 loop spans 12 amino acids. Germline loops: CDR1 MNHNS, CDR2 SASEGT. Trimming shortened V by 6 bases and J by 3 bases, and 9 bases separated the two germline ends. The CDR3 spells CASSRIVYEQYF. The CDR3 DNA follows: TGTGCCAGCAGCCGCATCGTCTACGAGCAGTACTTC.

This clonotype appeared a few times. This chain links TRBV27 with TRBJ1-1; 8 nucleotides match TRBD1. Germline trimming cut 5 bases from V and 4 bases from J; bases unmatched to any gene: 6. Germline CDR1 is MNHEY and CDR2 is SMNVEV (reference sequence). The CDR3 is made up of 14 amino acids. CDR3 bases: TGTGCCAGCAGTGTGGACAGGGCGGGCACTGAAGCTTTCTTT. Its protein product is CASSVDRAGTEAFF.

In its sample, this clonotype was seen a few times. V and J are TRBV12-3 or TRBV12-4 and TRBJ2-7; D gene ambiguous. The ends were cut back, 2 bases at V and 6 bases at J, with 8 bases in the middle. The length of the CDR3 is 12 residues. The CDR3 bases are TGTGCCAGCAGTTTAAGACTGGCCGAGCAGTACTTC. Amino acid sequence: CASSLRLAEQYF.

The sample holds a few counts of this clonotype. J is TRBJ2-7 and V is TRBV28; 9 nucleotides match TRBD1. The CDR3 consists of 14 residues. From germline, CDR1 is MDHEN and CDR2 SYDVKM. The junction had 10 bases not matched to a gene; V was cut back by 5 bases and J by 8 bases. The CDR3 loop reads CASSPPGQGEKQYF. DNA for the CDR3: TGTGCCAGCAGTCCACCGGGACAGGGTGAGAAGCAGTACTTC.

This clonotype appeared a few times. The rearrangement uses TRBV10-3 and TRBJ2-2, with D uncertain. In germline, CDR1 is ENHRY, CDR2 SYGVKD. V was clipped by 5 bases and J by 2 bases, with 15 bases between them. This CDR3 region has 16 residues. Here the CDR3 reads CAISTRLARNTGELFF. DNA for the CDR3: TGTGCCATCAGTACCCGGTTGGCGAGAAACACCGGGGAGCTGTTTTTT.

There are a few counts of this clonotype. The J gene is TRBJ1-2, the V gene TRBV5-1, with D maybe TRBD1 (5 bases). CDR3 length: 14 residues. V was trimmed by 4 bases and J by 3 bases, leaving 13 bases between them. CDR1 is SGHRS and CDR2 is YFSETQ in the germline V gene. The CDR3 coding sequence is TGCGCCAGCAGCCGGGACGGCCCGGACTATGGCTACACCTTC. Its protein product is CASSRDGPDYGYTF.

This rearrangement joins TRBV4-1 to TRBJ1-2, with D unclear. Deletions cut 6 bases from V and 7 bases from J, with 15 bases between. The CDR3 loop spans 13 amino acids. The germline gives CDR1 MGHRA, CDR2 YSYEKL. DNA for the CDR3: TGCGCCAGCAGTCGGACGGCTATGGGTGGCTACACCTTC. It encodes CASSRTAMGGYTF.

This clonotype has just a few counts. The rearrangement uses TRBV20-1 and TRBJ1-5; 7 bases are a match to TRBD1. V was clipped by 0 bases and J by 6 bases; unmatched bases: 11. Germline lookup yields CDR1 DFQATT and CDR2 SNEGSKA (reference sequence). The CDR3 runs to 16 residues. The CDR3 reads CSAREIGRGGVQPQHF. In DNA form, the CDR3 reads TGCAGTGCTAGAGAAATAGGCAGGGGGGGCGTTCAGCCCCAGCATTTT.